The rows below give T cell receptor beta chains drawn from one sample of a study of regulatory T cells in long-lasting Graves disease. TCRdb reprocessed the multiplex PCR reads with MiXCR, giving one entry per CDR3 protein. The sample yields under 500,000 distinct CDR3 sequences, around 15% seen once. These data are also associated with another study on T cells in Graves' hyperthyroidism and ophthalmopathy.

The sequencing used peripheral blood mononuclear cells (PBMCs), collected at new diagnosis, from a patient treated with antithyroid drugs. The receptor set was obtained from a woman aged 30 to 39 with Graves disease. Each CDR3 is given with its conserved first and last residue. A D gene is named only where the DNA matches it firmly. Size values are once, few and many counts, or a class for expanded clones, and some rows have none.

>many|TRBV14|TRBJ2-1|.
TGTGCCAGCAGCCAAGACACCTACAATGAGCAGTTCTTC
CASSQDTYNEQFF
>many|TRBV28|TRBJ1-1|TRBD1
TGTGCCAGCAGCCGTACCCTGACAGGGGGTGATACTGAAGCTTTCTTT
CASSRTLTGGDTEAFF
>.|TRBV10-3|TRBJ2-3|TRBD1
TGTGCCATCATGGGGGGGACAGGGTTGGCAGATACGCAGTATTTT
CAIMGGTGLADTQYF
>.|TRBV6-2/TRBV6-3|TRBJ1-5|.
TGTGCCAGCAGCCCGGGACATATTAGCAATCAGCCCCAGCATTTT
CASSPGHISNQPQHF
>few|TRBV6-1|TRBJ2-5|TRBD2
TGTGCCAGCAGTACCAGAGACCTGGGCCGGCCTAGCGGGAGTACCTTAGAGACCCTGTACTTC
CASSTRDLGRPSGSTLETLYF
>few|TRBV3-1|TRBJ2-7|TRBD1
TGTGCCAGCAGCCAAGCGCAGGGGGCCTACGAGCAGTACTTC
CASSQAQGAYEQYF
>many|TRBV2|TRBJ1-1|.
TGTGCCAGCAGTGAATTGTCCACGCTTAACACTGAAGCTTTCTTT
CASSELSTLNTEAFF
>.|TRBV6-1|TRBJ1-5|.
TGTGCCAGCAGTGAATCTTCGCCGACGGATCAGCCCCAGCATTTT
CASSESSPTDQPQHF
>many|TRBV19|TRBJ2-2|TRBD2
TGTGCCAGTACCTTACTAGCGGGAGGTTCGAACACCGGGGAGCTGTTTTTT
CASTLLAGGSNTGELFF
>many|TRBV9|TRBJ2-3|TRBD2
TGTGCCAGCAGCGCGACTAGCGGGAGCACAGATACGCAGTATTTT
CASSATSGSTDTQYF
>many|TRBV6-1|TRBJ1-1|.
TGTGCCAGCAGTCCTGGGGAGTCGGGGAACACTGAAGCTTTCTTT
CASSPGESGNTEAFF
>few|TRBV6-9|TRBJ2-2|.
TGTGCCAGCAGTGATTCGGGCGGGTACACCGGGGAGCTGTTTTTT
CASSDSGGYTGELFF
>many|TRBV28|TRBJ2-7|.
TGTGCCAGCAGTTCCCCCCACGTGGACAGCTCCTACGAGCAGTACTTC
CASSSPHVDSSYEQYF
>many|TRBV5-1|TRBJ1-5|.
TGCGCCAGCAGGCTCTCCGGGGATCAGCCCCAGCATTTT
CASRLSGDQPQHF
>many|TRBV2|TRBJ2-7|TRBD1
TGTGCCAGCTACAGGGGGGCCGGCGAGCAGTACTTC
CASYRGAGEQYF
>once|TRBV28|TRBJ2-7|TRBD1
TGTGCCAGCAGTCAAGGGACAGGGGGCTACTCCTACGAGCAGTACTTC
CASSQGTGGYSYEQYF
>few|TRBV5-1|TRBJ2-1|.
TGCGCCAGCAGCTATTCCCCCGACAGTCCTTCAAGGAATGAGCAGTTCTTC
CASSYSPDSPSRNEQFF
>.|TRBV11-2|TRBJ2-7|.
TGCGCCAGCAGCCAAGCGGCTACAGCCTACGAGCAGTACTTC
CASSQAATAYEQYF
>few|TRBV4-3|TRBJ2-1|TRBD1
TGCGCCAGCAGCCAAGATTGGGGACAGGGCAATGAGCAGTTCTTC
CASSQDWGQGNEQFF
>many|TRBV12-3/TRBV12-4|TRBJ1-1|TRBD1
TGTGCCAGCAGTTTACGACAGGGGCCTGCCGGGGCTGAAGCTTTCTTT
CASSLRQGPAGAEAFF
>many|TRBV12-3/TRBV12-4|TRBJ2-7|TRBD2
TGTGCCAGCAGCCCGCGGCCCGTTAGCGGGAGCTCCTACGAGCAGTACTTC
CASSPRPVSGSSYEQYF
>.|TRBV2|TRBJ2-5|.
TGTGCCAGCAGCCAAAACGCGGTCGGACAAGAGACCCAGTACTTC
CASSQNAVGQETQYF
>.|TRBV5-1|TRBJ1-1|.
TGCGCCAGCAGCTTATACCGGGGACACGGAGAAAGAGTGACTGAAGCTTTCTTT
CASSLYRGHGERVTEAFF
>.|TRBV12-3/TRBV12-4|TRBJ1-2|TRBD1
TGTGCCAGCAGTTTTTTGGGACAGGGGAGCGGTGATGGCTACACCTTC
CASSFLGQGSGDGYTF
>many|TRBV7-3|TRBJ2-1|.
TGTGCCAGCAGCCGGGACGTGATCTCCTACAATGAGCAGTTCTTC
CASSRDVISYNEQFF
>many|TRBV30|TRBJ1-2|.
TGTGCCTGGACAGGTGGGAACTATGGCTACACCTTC
CAWTGGNYGYTF
>many|TRBV19|TRBJ2-7|.
TGTGCCAGTAGTTTAAGCGGAGGGGCCTACGAGCAGTACTTC
CASSLSGGAYEQYF
>many|TRBV5-1|TRBJ1-3|.
TGCGCCAGCAGCTTCCTCGGCTCTGGAAACACCATATATTTT
CASSFLGSGNTIYF
>many|TRBV18|TRBJ2-1|TRBD2
TGTGCCAGCTCACTCTCCGGGACTAGCACCCGCAATGAGCAGTTCTTC
CASSLSGTSTRNEQFF
>many|TRBV3-1|TRBJ2-7|.
TGTGCCAGCAGCCAATTTGAGGATCCGGACATATCCTACGAGCAGTACTTC
CASSQFEDPDISYEQYF
>many|TRBV28|TRBJ2-7|TRBD1
TGTGCCAGCCGCCGGGACAGAGGTCTAAGGGAGCAGTACTTC
CASRRDRGLREQYF
>few|TRBV27|TRBJ2-4|TRBD2
TGTGCCAGCAGTATCTCTAGCGGGATTCAAAACATTCAGTACTTC
CASSISSGIQNIQYF
>many|TRBV27|TRBJ2-1|TRBD2
TGTGCCAGCAGGACACGTAGCGGGAGTCGGGATTGGGATGAGCAGTTCTTC
CASRTRSGSRDWDEQFF
>.|TRBV6-1|TRBJ2-3|TRBD2
TGTGCCACCAGTGCGGCAGGACTAGCGGGGCCCACAGATACGCAGTATTTT
CATSAAGLAGPTDTQYF